The 21 T cell receptor beta chains below come from one sample, sequenced in a study of blood T cell repertoires in COVID-19. The data were produced by immunoSEQ multiplex PCR, yet TCRdb's version contains in-frame clones alone and is incomplete. The sample includes approximately 530,000 clones, approximately 91% of them seen just once. Material: peripheral blood. These receptors were obtained from a woman aged 45-60 years with COVID-19, enrolled during active disease.

The rearrangement uses TRBV2 and TRBJ1-2, with D unclear. The ends were cut back, 0 bases at V and 4 bases at J, with 12 bases in the middle. The CDR3 has 15 amino acids. Germline V gene lookup returns CDR1 SNHLY and CDR2 FYNNEI. CDR3 coding DNA: TGTGCCAGCAGTGAAGCCTCCGCGTCGCTCTATGGCTACACCTTC. Amino acids: CASSEASASLYGYTF. The variable domain in full, completed from reference TRBV2 and TRBJ1-2, reads EPEVTQTPSHQVTQMGQEVILRCVPISNHLYFYWYRQILGQKVEFLVSFYNNEISEKSEIFDDQFSVERPDGSNFTLKIRSTKLEDSAMYFCASSEASASLYGYTFGSGTRLTVV.

This sequence joins TRBV13 and TRBJ2-3; D uncertain. The ends were cut back, 4 bases at V and 5 bases at J, with 10 bases in the middle. CDR1 and CDR2 from the germline V gene are PRHDT and FYEKMQ (reference sequence). This CDR3 region has 13 residues. The CDR3 nucleotides read TGTGCCAGCAGCTACCCCGCGGAAGATACGCAGTATTTT. Protein: CASSYPAEDTQYF.

The chain is built from TRBV5-1 and TRBJ2-1, with 9 positions matching TRBD1. Germline V gene lookup returns CDR1 SGHRS and CDR2 YFSETQ. CDR3 length: 20 amino acids. After removal of 0 bases from V and 0 bases from J, the junction contained 13 bases not matched to a gene. CDR3 nucleotide sequence: TGCGCCAGCAGCTTGGGACCCGGGACAGGGATTTTCGGCTCCTACAATGAGCAGTTCTTC. This sequence encodes CASSLGPGTGIFGSYNEQFF.

This clone was recorded only once. This chain uses TRBV5-1 with TRBJ1-2; 7 bases line up with TRBD1. Germline CDR1 is SGHRS and CDR2 is YFSETQ. The CDR3 loop spans 16 amino acids. J gave up 4 bases and V 0 bases, and 9 bases lay outside the gene matches. In DNA form, the CDR3 reads TGCGCCAGCAGCTTGGCCTTTGGGACAGAGACCTATGGCTACACCTTC. It is translated as CASSLAFGTETYGYTF. The whole variable domain, remainder taken from reference TRBV5-1 and TRBJ1-2, is KAGVTQTPRYLIKTRGQQVTLSCSPISGHRSVSWYQQTPGQGLQFLFEYFSETQRNKGNFPGRFSGRQFSNSRSEMNVSTLELGDSALYLCASSLAFGTETYGYTFGSGTRLTVV.

The chain has TRBV5-6 and TRBJ2-5; D call uncertain. The CDR3 runs 11 residues. With 4 bases removed from V and 2 bases from J, the gap between germline ends came to 3 bases. In germline, CDR1 is SGHDT, CDR2 YYEEEE. Written as DNA, the CDR3 is TGTGCCAGCAGCCATCAAGAGACCCAGTACTTC. This gives the protein CASSHQETQYF.

The rearrangement uses TRBV19 and TRBJ2-6; TRBD1 matches at 8 bases. Germline loops: CDR1 LNHDA, CDR2 SQIVND (reference sequence). This CDR3 spans 16 amino acids. V shed 7 bases, J shed 1 base, and the junction held 6 bases outside the gene matches. CDR3 protein: CASIGTGTSGANVLTF. The CDR3 DNA reads as TGTGCCAGTATCGGGACAGGCACGTCTGGGGCCAACGTCCTGACTTTC. Based on the CDR3 plus reference TRBV19 and TRBJ2-6, the full variable domain is DGGITQSPKYLFRKEGQNVTLSCEQNLNHDAMYWYRQDPGQGLRLIYYSQIVNDFQKGDIAEGYSVSREKKESFPLTVTSAQKNPTAFYLCASIGTGTSGANVLTFGAGSRLTVL.

This sequence joins TRBV30 and TRBJ2-3; the match to TRBD2 covers 8 bases. Germline values: CDR1 GTSNPN, CDR2 SVGIG (reference sequence). V shed 5 bases and J 6 bases; nucleotides not matched to a gene: 10. The CDR3 is made up of 14 amino acids. CDR3 DNA sequence: TGTGCCTGGGGGACGGGACTAGAATTGGATACGCAGTATTTT. This encodes CAWGTGLELDTQYF.

J is TRBJ1-3 and V is TRBV30; D is perhaps TRBD1 (5 bases). V shed 8 bases and J shed 0 bases, with 11 bases lying between them. Germline V gene lookup returns CDR1 GTSNPN and CDR2 SVGIG (reference sequence). The CDR3 extends over 13 amino acids. The CDR3 DNA sequence: TGTGCCGGAACAGGCTTCTCTGGAAACACCATATATTTT. Translating gives CAGTGFSGNTIYF. Supplemented by reference TRBV30 and TRBJ1-3, the full variable domain reads SQTIHQWPATLVQPVGSPLSLECTVEGTSNPNLYWYRQAAGRGLQLLFYSVGIGQISSEVPQNLSASRPQDRQFILSSKKLLLSDSGFYLCAGTGFSGNTIYFGEGSWLTVV.

The gene calls are TRBV20-1 and TRBJ2-7; 10 bases map to TRBD2. From germline, CDR1 is DFQATT and CDR2 SNEGSKA (reference sequence). J lost 3 bases, V lost 3 bases, and 8 bases had no gene match. This CDR3 contains 15 residues. The CDR3 here is CSASRPLAGDYEQYF. CDR3 nucleotide sequence: TGCAGTGCTAGTCGTCCCCTAGCGGGGGACTACGAGCAGTACTTC.

The rearrangement uses TRBV6-2 or TRBV6-3 and TRBJ1-3; a possible D gene is TRBD1 (5 bases). The germline gives CDR1 MNHEY, CDR2 SVGEGT. The V end lost 2 bases, the J end lost 5 bases, and 13 bases lay between the germline ends. CDR3 length equals 15 residues. The chain's CDR3 is CASSYAGLSRNTIYF. The DNA of the CDR3 is TGTGCCAGCAGTTACGCGGGGCTGAGTCGAAACACCATATATTTT.

V and J are TRBV7-2 and TRBJ2-1; TRBD2 matches at 8 bases. There are 17 residues in the CDR3. The junction had 11 bases not matched to a gene; V was cut back by 3 bases and J by 4 bases. CDR1 is SGHTA and CDR2 is FQGNSA in the germline V gene. The CDR3 here is CASSFRLSAGGYNEQFF. CDR3 bases: TGTGCCAGCAGCTTCCGTCTCTCGGCGGGGGGTTACAATGAGCAGTTCTTC.

The V and J genes are TRBV6-5 and TRBJ1-6; 10 bases match TRBD1. V gave up 6 bases and J gave up 10 bases; unmatched junction bases: 9. In germline, CDR1 is MNHEY, CDR2 SVGAGI. There are 15 residues in the CDR3. CDR3 loop: CASRSGTGDSSPLHF. CDR3 DNA sequence: TGTGCCAGCAGATCCGGGACAGGGGACAGCTCACCCCTCCACTTT.

The chain links TRBV5-1 to TRBJ2-3; D call uncertain. Germline CDR1 SGHRS, CDR2 YFSETQ. Trimming cost V 4 bases and J 6 bases, with 15 bases left between them. The CDR3 loop spans 14 amino acids. The CDR3: CASSPSGRMDTQYF. The CDR3 DNA reads TGCGCCAGCAGCCCGTCAGGTCGGATGGATACGCAGTATTTT.

The genes are TRBV6-2 or TRBV6-3 and TRBJ2-3; TRBD2 aligns across 11 bases. The CDR3 totals 16 residues. The germline gives CDR1 MNHEY, CDR2 SVGEGT. V lost 1 base to trimming and J lost 6 bases; unmatched junction nucleotides: 6. The chain's CDR3 is CASSYLLAGGRDTQYF. CDR3 coding DNA: TGTGCCAGCAGTTACTTATTAGCGGGGGGGCGCGATACGCAGTATTTT.

This clone was observed a single time. The genes are TRBV7-2 and TRBJ1-6; TRBD1 matches 7 bases. The trim removed 6 bases at V and 6 bases at J, leaving 5 bases unmatched. The CDR3 spans 14 residues. Germline CDR1 SGHTA, CDR2 FQGNSA. The CDR3 region is CASSTGTANSPLHF. Here the CDR3 DNA reads TGTGCCAGCAGTACCGGGACAGCTAATTCACCCCTCCACTTT.

V gene TRBV6-5 combines with J gene TRBJ2-7, with a tentative D call TRBD1 (6 bases). Germline lookup yields CDR1 MNHEY and CDR2 SVGAGI. Trimming took off 2 bases at V and 3 bases at J, with 11 bases between the two ends. This CDR3 spans 14 amino acids. The CDR3 loop reads CASSYGGRSYEQYF. The CDR3 coding sequence is TGTGCCAGCAGTTACGGGGGCAGGAGCTACGAGCAGTACTTC.

The chain combines TRBV5-5 with TRBJ2-7, with a weak D call TRBD2 (7 bases). This CDR3 spans 13 amino acids. Germline V gene lookup returns CDR1 SGHKS and CDR2 YYEKEE (reference sequence). The V end lost 3 bases, the J end lost 7 bases, and 14 bases lay between the germline ends. CDR3 region: CASSSPGGGEQYF. The CDR3 DNA sequence: TGTGCCAGCAGCTCCCCGGGGGGCGGGGAGCAGTACTTC.

The chain combines TRBV5-1 with TRBJ2-1; TRBD2 agrees at 9 bases. Germline V gene lookup returns CDR1 SGHRS and CDR2 YFSETQ. V lost 5 bases and J lost 1; bases outside the gene matches: 13. The CDR3 has 18 residues. The CDR3 sequence is CASRGASGTGVSYNEQFF. The CDR3 nucleotides read TGCGCCAGCAGAGGGGCTAGCGGGACCGGAGTTTCCTACAATGAGCAGTTCTTC.

This clone was picked up a small number of times. The chain recombines TRBV19 with TRBJ1-1; tentatively, D is TRBD1 (6 bases). V was clipped by 4 bases and J by 6 bases, with 9 bases between them. Germline V lookup: CDR1 LNHDA, CDR2 SQIVND (reference sequence). CDR3 length equals 12 residues. CDR3 sequence: CASSTYRAEAFF. DNA of the CDR3: TGTGCCAGTAGTACCTACAGGGCTGAAGCTTTCTTT.

This sequence joins TRBV4-1 and TRBJ1-1; TRBD1 matches at 11 bases. V lost 3 bases to trimming and J lost 1 base; unmatched junction nucleotides: 4. This CDR3 contains 16 residues. Germline CDR1 is MGHRA and CDR2 is YSYEKL. CDR3 bases: TGCGCCAGCAGCCAGAGGACAGGGGGCCGGAACACTGAAGCTTTCTTT. It specifies CASSQRTGGRNTEAFF.

The V gene is TRBV11-2, the J gene TRBJ2-7; unclear D gene. Germline assignment: CDR1 SGHAT and CDR2 FQNNGV. V shed 5 bases and J shed 5 bases, with 10 bases lying between them. This CDR3 has 12 residues. The CDR3 loop is CASSHYVNEQYF. CDR3 DNA: TGTGCCAGCAGCCACTACGTCAACGAGCAGTACTTC.